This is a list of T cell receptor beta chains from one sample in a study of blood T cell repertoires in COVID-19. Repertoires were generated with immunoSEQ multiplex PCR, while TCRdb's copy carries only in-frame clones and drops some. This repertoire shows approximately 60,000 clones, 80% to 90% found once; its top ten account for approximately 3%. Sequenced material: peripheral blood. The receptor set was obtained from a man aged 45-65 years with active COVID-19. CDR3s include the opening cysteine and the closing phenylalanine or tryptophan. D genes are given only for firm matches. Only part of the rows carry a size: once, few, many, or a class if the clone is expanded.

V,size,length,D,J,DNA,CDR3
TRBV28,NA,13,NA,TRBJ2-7,TGTGCCAGCAGCCGAACACCCCATTACGAGCAGTACTTC,CASSRTPHYEQYF
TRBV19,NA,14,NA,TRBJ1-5,TGTGCCAGTAGTATCTTCGATCGGGGTCAGCCCCAGCATTTT,CASSIFDRGQPQHF
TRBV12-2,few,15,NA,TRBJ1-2,TGTGCAAGTCGCCCAAGAGACAGGGGGCTTTATGGCTACACCTTC,CASRPRDRGLYGYTF
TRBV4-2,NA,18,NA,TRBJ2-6,TGTGCCAGCAGCCAGCCTCTGACAGGATTTAATGGGGCCAACGTCCTGACTTTC,CASSQPLTGFNGANVLTF
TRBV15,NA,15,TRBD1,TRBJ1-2,TGTGCCACCAGCAGACCTCAGGGGGCCAACTATGGCTACACCTTC,CATSRPQGANYGYTF
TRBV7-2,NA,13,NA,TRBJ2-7,TGTGCCAGCAGCTCCTCCTCTGCGGGTGAGCAGTACTTC,CASSSSSAGEQYF
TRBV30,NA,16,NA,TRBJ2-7,TGTGCCTGGAGTGTACGGGGATGGGAAGGGAACTACGAGCAGTACTTC,CAWSVRGWEGNYEQYF
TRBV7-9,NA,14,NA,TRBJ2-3,TGTGCCAGCAGCTTAAAAGCGAACACAGATACGCAGTATTTT,CASSLKANTDTQYF
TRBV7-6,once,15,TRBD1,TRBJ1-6,TGTGCCAGCAGCCAAGGGGACAGTCTAAATTCACCCCTCCACTTT,CASSQGDSLNSPLHF
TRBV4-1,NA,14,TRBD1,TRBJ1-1,TGCGCCAGCAGCCAACCGGGACAGCGAGTTGGAGCTTTCTTT,CASSQPGQRVGAFF
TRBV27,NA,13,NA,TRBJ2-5,TGTGCCAGCAGACCGGGGGAAGGAGAGACCCAGTACTTC,CASRPGEGETQYF